These 14 T cell receptor beta chains were sequenced from one sample in a study of blood T cell repertoires in COVID-19. Only in-frame clones appear in the TCRdb table, and some are missing; sequencing was by immunoSEQ multiplex PCR. The sample shows roughly 100,000 clones, around 88% of them seen only once. Sequenced input: peripheral blood. The receptors come from a human donor in a cohort sampled during active COVID-19.

The chain couples TRBV9 to TRBJ2-7, with 8 bases lining up with TRBD2. The CDR3 is 17 residues long. Trimming cost V 4 bases and J 2 bases; bases outside gene matches: 14. The germline V gene encodes CDR1 SGDLS and CDR2 YYNGEE. CDR3 DNA: TGTGCCAGCAGCCCCCTGGAGTGGCGGGAGGCAACCTACGAGCAGTACTTC. It yields the protein CASSPLEWREATYEQYF.

This clone was picked up a small number of times. The rearrangement joins TRBV5-4 to TRBJ2-7; D remains unclear. The V end was cut by 4 bases, the J end by 3 bases, with 14 bases between. There are 14 residues in the CDR3. From germline, CDR1 is SGHNT and CDR2 YYREEE (reference sequence). This chain's CDR3 is CASSHGSRLYEQYF. The CDR3 bases are TGTGCCAGCAGCCACGGATCAAGACTCTACGAGCAGTACTTC.

The J gene is TRBJ2-1, the V gene TRBV6-1, with D tentatively TRBD1 (5 bases). Germline CDR1 MNHNS, CDR2 SASEGT. The CDR3 runs 17 residues. V was clipped by 7 bases and J by 0 bases, with 19 bases between them. The CDR3 spells CASTKAQGHYSYNEQFF. CDR3 in DNA: TGTGCCAGCACTAAAGCCCAAGGACATTACTCCTACAATGAGCAGTTCTTC.

To note about this clone: Sequence at one end of the junction differs from germline and may be a read error. The rearrangement uses TRBV25-1 and TRBJ2-7, with 8 bases aligning to TRBD1. The CDR3 extends over 13 amino acids. The germline gives CDR1 MGHDK, CDR2 SYGVNS. The CDR3, as DNA: TGTGCCAGCAGTGAATATAACAGGGGGGAGTCGGACTTC. It encodes CASSEYNRGESDF.

J is TRBJ1-3 and V is TRBV18; D not certain. V lost 2 bases, J lost 2 bases, and 13 bases lay in between. This CDR3 is built from 16 residues. Germline V gives CDR1 KGHSH, CDR2 LQKENI. The DNA for the CDR3 is TGTGCCAGCTCACCAGGTGCCAGAACCCCTGGAAACACCATATATTTT. Protein product: CASSPGARTPGNTIYF.

This clone was observed once. V is TRBV30 and J is TRBJ2-5; 10 bases map to TRBD2. CDR3 length: 13 amino acids. The germline CDR1 and CDR2 sequences are GTSNPN and SVGIG (reference sequence). Losses at the gene ends were 4 bases for V and 5 bases for J; bases not matched to a gene: 4. The CDR3 region has the DNA TGTGCCTGGACTAGCGGGAGAGGTGAGACCCAGTACTTC. Translation: CAWTSGRGETQYF. Full variable domain (rest looked up from reference TRBV30 and TRBJ2-5): SQTIHQWPATLVQPVGSPLSLECTVEGTSNPNLYWYRQAAGRGLQLLFYSVGIGQISSEVPQNLSASRPQDRQFILSSKKLLLSDSGFYLCAWTSGRGETQYFGPGTRLLVL.

This rearrangement joins TRBV30 to TRBJ2-7, with 11 positions matching TRBD1. V trimming: 3 bases; J trimming: 12 bases; junction bases outside the gene matches: 10. CDR3 size: 13 residues. Germline V gene sequence: CDR1 GTSNPN, CDR2 SVGIG (reference sequence). CDR3 DNA sequence: TGTGCCTGGAGCGCGGGACAGGGGGTCATCCTGTACTTC. This gives the protein CAWSAGQGVILYF.

This rearrangement joins TRBV5-1 to TRBJ1-4; D gene ambiguous. V was cut by 3 bases and J by 4 bases, with 13 bases left in between. The length of the CDR3 is 15 residues. Germline lookup yields CDR1 SGHRS and CDR2 YFSETQ. The CDR3 nucleotides read TGCGCCAGCAGCTCTGCCGCGGTAAATAATGAAAAACTGTTTTTT. Amino acid sequence: CASSSAAVNNEKLFF.

The chain uses TRBV7-9 and TRBJ2-7, with D perhaps matching TRBD1 (5 bases). V was clipped by 5 bases and J by 0 bases, with 17 bases between them. CDR1 is SEHNR and CDR2 is FQNEAQ in the germline V gene (reference sequence). This CDR3 spans 16 amino acids. In DNA form, the CDR3 reads TGTGCCAGCAGCCGTCCGACGGCACAGGACTCCTACGAGCAGTACTTC. Its protein is CASSRPTAQDSYEQYF.

This chain connects TRBV28 to TRBJ1-2; D perhaps matches TRBD1 (6 bases). The CDR3 length is 15 residues. V lost 5 bases to trimming and J lost 6 bases, with 19 bases between them. Germline V gives CDR1 MDHEN, CDR2 SYDVKM. CDR3 residues: CASSLYQTGSHGYTF. CDR3 nucleotides: TGTGCCAGCAGTCTCTACCAAACAGGGTCCCATGGCTACACCTTC.

The V gene is TRBV18, the J gene TRBJ2-7; a weak D match, TRBD2 (6 bases). The CDR3 totals 15 residues. The V gene lost 1 base and the J gene lost 1 base, with 11 bases spanning the gap. Germline values: CDR1 KGHSH, CDR2 LQKENI. The CDR3 nucleotides are TGTGCCAGCTCACCACTAGCGGTCGGGTCCTACGAGCAGTACTTC. Protein product: CASSPLAVGSYEQYF. The full variable domain, completed using reference TRBV18 and TRBJ2-7, is NAGVMQNPRHLVRRRGQEARLRCSPMKGHSHVYWYRQLPEEGLKFMVYLQKENIIDESGMPKERFSAEFPKEGPSILRIQQVVRGDSAAYFCASSPLAVGSYEQYFGPGTRLTVT.

The chain employs TRBV27 and TRBJ2-2; 7 nucleotides line up with TRBD1. Trimming removed 6 bases from V and 6 bases from J; junction bases left unmatched: 4. The CDR3 covers 13 residues. Germline V gene lookup returns CDR1 MNHEY and CDR2 SMNVEV (reference sequence). The CDR3 sequence is CASRPQGPGELFF. The DNA of the CDR3 is TGTGCCAGCAGACCACAGGGGCCCGGGGAGCTGTTTTTT.

This rearrangement joins TRBV5-4 to TRBJ2-7; 7 positions agree with TRBD2. CDR3 length equals 16 residues. Germline lookup yields CDR1 SGHNT and CDR2 YYREEE (reference sequence). V lost 3 bases and J lost 6; bases outside the gene matches: 15. The CDR3 sequence: CASSSPGLVQASEQYF. CDR3 nucleotide sequence: TGTGCCAGCAGCTCGCCTGGACTAGTGCAGGCCAGCGAGCAGTACTTC.

The J gene is TRBJ2-2, the V gene TRBV11-3, with TRBD2 as a possible D gene (5 bases). Trimming removed 5 bases at V and 6 bases at J, with 13 bases between. CDR1 is SGHNT and CDR2 is YENEEA in the germline V gene. This CDR3 contains 14 residues. Here the CDR3 reads CASSTRPSPGELFF. The CDR3 DNA is TGTGCCAGCAGCACACGACCTAGCCCCGGGGAGCTGTTTTTT.